Following are 32 T cell receptor beta chains from one sample sequenced in a study of vaccination and CD4 T cells after COVID-19 (dated by TCRdb to the early 2020s). The library was built by means of PCR. Sequencing was carried out with an Illumina iSeq 100. DNA from cultured CD4+ T cells underwent TCR sequencing with the Oncomine TCR Beta short-read assay at the Johns Hopkins FTIC core. The raw public data were reprocessed by TCRdb itself: fastp quality trimming at Q25, MiXCR clonotype calling, in-frame beta chains only. Every distinct CDR3 protein forms one entry, paired with its most common genes and DNA. Recorded for this sample are about 24,000 distinct CDR3 sequences; 40% to 50% of them occurred a single time. The ten largest clones represent approximately 4% of the sample. These receptors lack a known antigen. What the time point label conveys for this sample: late sampling 161 to 241 days after vaccination in a few convalescent patients. The intended sense of this specimen's treatment or condition label: approximately 11-day PBMC culture with coronavirus spike peptide pools or control peptides (ViraFEST assay).

This material consisted of CD4+ T cells from blood, cultured in vitro, taken about 7 months after SARS-CoV-2 vaccination. Source of these receptors: a human donor who had recovered from COVID-19.

The chain has TRBV28 and TRBJ2-1; the D gene is possibly TRBD2 (6 bases). The germline gives CDR1 MDHEN, CDR2 SYDVKM. The length of the CDR3 is 16 residues. The V end was cut by 5 bases, the J end by 6 bases, with 20 bases between. CDR3 bases: TGTGCCAGCAGTGCCTTGGGTCGGATGGGGGGCAATGAGCAGTTCTTC. Its translation is CASSALGRMGGNEQFF.

There are a few counts of this clonotype. This rearrangement joins TRBV27 to TRBJ2-1, with TRBD2 matching 10 bases. The V gene end was trimmed by 6 bases and the J gene end by 6 bases; junction bases not matched to a gene: 8. Per the germline V gene, CDR1 is MNHEY and CDR2 is SMNVEV (reference sequence). The CDR3 contains 15 residues. CDR3 loop: CASRPPLAGANEQFF. The DNA for the CDR3 is TGTGCCAGCAGGCCCCCCCTAGCGGGAGCCAATGAGCAGTTCTTC.

This clonotype was seen a handful of times. This chain connects TRBV21-1 to TRBJ1-5; the table's TRBD1 call for D was not verified on the DNA. TRBV21-1 is designated a pseudogene. The CDR3 loop spans 16 amino acids. DNA for the CDR3: TGTGCCAGCAGCAAAGCGGGGACAGGGAGCAATCAGCCCCAGCATTTT. Amino acids: CASSKAGTGSNQPQHF.

This clonotype has more than one count but fewer than ten. The chain is built from TRBV6-5 and TRBJ1-1; D not resolved. The germline V gene has CDR1 MNHEY and CDR2 SVGAGI. The CDR3 length is 15 residues. The V end lost 4 bases, the J end lost 5 bases, and 17 bases lay between the germline ends. CDR3 nucleotide sequence: TGTGCCAGCAGTTTCAATAACCGACTTGGGACTGAAGCTTTCTTT. It translates to CASSFNNRLGTEAFF.

This clonotype has more than one count but fewer than ten. The genes are TRBV7-2 and TRBJ2-7; D uncertain. The CDR3 runs to 13 residues. Per the germline V gene, CDR1 is SGHTA and CDR2 is FQGNSA. Trimming took off 5 bases at V and 5 bases at J, with 13 bases between the two ends. The CDR3 loop is CASSVNSQDEQYF. CDR3 sequence (DNA): TGTGCCAGCAGCGTAAACAGCCAGGACGAGCAGTACTTC.

The V and J genes are TRBV7-8 and TRBJ2-7; D may be TRBD1 or TRBD2 (5 bases each). Trimming stripped 0 bases from V and 3 bases from J, with 12 bases between. Per germline, CDR1 SGHVS and CDR2 FQNEAQ. The CDR3 runs to 15 residues. CDR3 amino acids: CASSLASGGVYEQYF. DNA for the CDR3: TGTGCCAGCAGCTTAGCGAGTGGGGGAGTCTACGAGCAGTACTTC.

In this sample, this clonotype turned up once. The chain joins TRBV24-1 to TRBJ2-2; D call uncertain. The V end was cut by 6 bases, the J end by 3 bases, with 4 bases between. The CDR3 sequence is 12 residues long. Germline CDR1 and CDR2: KGHDR and SFDVKD. CDR3 sequence: CATSRYTGELFF. The CDR3, as DNA: TGTGCCACCAGTCGATACACCGGGGAGCTGTTTTTT.

The chain recombines TRBV7-3 with TRBJ1-1, with D possibly TRBD1 on 5 matching bases. With 3 bases removed from V and 6 bases from J, the gap between germline ends came to 11 bases. The germline V gene has CDR1 SGHTA and CDR2 FQGTGA. The CDR3 runs to 13 residues. Here the CDR3 DNA reads TGTGCCAGCAGCTTGAACCAGGGCGCTGAAGCTTTCTTT. Amino acids: CASSLNQGAEAFF.

The chain has TRBV6-1 and TRBJ2-3, with D perhaps TRBD2 (6 bases). V was shortened by 11 bases and J by 1 base, with 13 bases between the two germline ends. Germline V gives CDR1 MNHNS, CDR2 SASEGT. The CDR3 is 13 amino acids. The CDR3 DNA reads as TGTGCCGCCGAGGCTAGCGGCACAGATACGCAGTATTTT. As protein: CAAEASGTDTQYF.

Here the CDR3 DNA reads TGCAGTGCTAGAGTCCGGGAGGGAGCGGGAGCGGGGTACGAGCAGTACTTC. Protein: CSARVREGAGAGYEQYF. The chain carries TRBV20-1 and TRBJ2-7; 8 bases align to TRBD2. This CDR3 contains 17 residues. V lost 1 base and J lost 4; bases outside the gene matches: 15. CDR1 DFQATT and CDR2 SNEGSKA come from the germline V gene (reference sequence).

This clonotype was recorded a few times. The chain uses TRBV6-5 and TRBJ2-1, with 8 bases that match TRBD2. CDR1 MNHEY and CDR2 SVGAGI come from the germline V gene. The length of the CDR3 is 16 residues. With V trimmed by 0 bases and J by 2 bases, 3 bases remained unmatched. The CDR3 sequence is CASSYSGLAPYNEQFF. The DNA for the CDR3 is TGTGCCAGCAGTTACTCAGGACTAGCTCCCTACAATGAGCAGTTCTTC.

The genes are TRBV28 and TRBJ2-7; D gene uncertain. The CDR3 has 20 amino acids. The germline V gene encodes CDR1 MDHEN and CDR2 SYDVKM. Trimming stripped 2 bases from V and 6 bases from J, with 32 bases between. The CDR3 nucleotides are TGTGCCAGCAGTTTAAGTCGCGCGGTCCGCCTACTTAAACCGCTCCTCGAGCAGTACTTC. This translates into CASSLSRAVRLLKPLLEQYF.

The genes are TRBV7-2 and TRBJ2-2, with D unresolved. Germline CDR1 is SGHTA and CDR2 is FQGNSA. Trimming took off 1 base at V and 4 bases at J, with 1 base between the two ends. This CDR3 has 12 residues. The CDR3 region has the DNA TGTGCCAGCAGCTTAGGCACCGGGGAGCTGTTTTTT. Translation: CASSLGTGELFF.

The chain recombines TRBV28 with TRBJ1-2; unclear D gene. V lost 0 bases and J 2 bases, leaving 7 bases between the germline ends. This CDR3 contains 14 residues. Germline CDR1 and CDR2: MDHEN and SYDVKM. CDR3 protein: CASSLWGPNYGYTF. The DNA for the CDR3 is TGTGCCAGCAGTTTATGGGGCCCCAACTATGGCTACACCTTC.

The chain recombines TRBV20-1 with TRBJ1-1, with no clear D. Germline CDR1 reads DFQATT; CDR2 reads SNEGSKA (reference sequence). The length of the CDR3 is 11 residues. V was shortened by 5 bases and J by 10 bases, with 14 bases between the two germline ends. CDR3 sequence: CSASHRSGAFF. The CDR3 coding sequence is TGCAGTGCTTCGCACCGGTCTGGAGCTTTCTTT.

A word on this clonotype: Germline and junction disagree at one end, which may indicate a read error. The chain joins TRBV7-7 to TRBJ2-2; possibly TRBD1 for D (5 bases). Per the germline V gene, CDR1 is SSHAT and CDR2 is FNYEAQ (reference sequence). The CDR3 consists of 15 residues. The CDR3 loop is CASSSQGAGTGELFF. The CDR3 nucleotides are TGTGCTAGCAGCTCACAAGGGGCTGGGACCGGGGAGCTGTTTTTT. The full variable domain, in which reference TRBV7-7 and TRBJ2-2 provide the parts outside the CDR3, is GAGVSQSPRYKVTKRGQDVTLRCDPISSHATLYWYQQALGQGPEFLTYFNYEAQPDKSGLPSDRFSAERPEGSISTLTIQRTEQRDSAMYRCASSSQGAGTGELFFGEGSRLTVL.

This clonotype has just a few counts. CDR3 in DNA: TGTGCCAGCAGCCTAGGGACTAGCGGGAGGGCCGATTGGGAGACCCAGTACTTC. Its protein is CASSLGTSGRADWETQYF. The rearrangement uses TRBV7-9 and TRBJ2-5, with 16 bases identical to TRBD2. Trimming cost V 5 bases and J 5 bases; bases outside gene matches: 11. CDR1 is SEHNR and CDR2 is FQNEAQ in the germline V gene (reference sequence). This CDR3 is built from 18 residues.

The genes are TRBV30 and TRBJ1-5; possible D gene TRBD1, 5 bases. CDR1 GTSNPN and CDR2 SVGIG come from the germline V gene (reference sequence). This CDR3 is built from 14 residues. The ends were cut back, 2 bases at V and 1 base at J, with 9 bases in the middle. CDR3 DNA: TGTGCCTGGAGTTGGGGGAGGAGCAATCAGCCCCAGCATTTT. Translation gives CAWSWGRSNQPQHF.

This chain links TRBV6-1 with TRBJ2-7; TRBD2 matches 7 bases. Germline V gene sequence: CDR1 MNHNS, CDR2 SASEGT. Trimming took 0 bases from V and 1 from J; bases not matched to a gene: 6. The CDR3 length is 16 residues. The CDR3 reads CASSEAPEGGSYEQYF. The DNA for the CDR3 is TGTGCCAGCAGTGAAGCGCCAGAGGGAGGGTCCTACGAGCAGTACTTC.

The gene calls are TRBV19 and TRBJ1-2; the D is unclear. The length of the CDR3 is 12 residues. CDR1 is LNHDA and CDR2 is SQIVND in the germline V gene (reference sequence). Trimming removed 8 bases from V and 5 bases from J, with 12 bases in between. The DNA of the CDR3 is TGTGCCAGTGGTGAAGGAGCTTATGGCTACACCTTC. Protein product: CASGEGAYGYTF.

This clonotype has more than one count but fewer than ten. J is TRBJ2-7 and V is TRBV7-9, with no clear D. Trimming removed 0 bases at V and 6 bases at J, with 6 bases between. CDR1 and CDR2 (germline): SEHNR, FQNEAQ (reference sequence). The length of the CDR3 is 12 residues. The DNA of the CDR3 is TGTGCCAGCAGCTTAGCGGGCAGCGAGCAGTACTTC. Its protein product is CASSLAGSEQYF. Looking up the rest from reference TRBV7-9 and TRBJ2-7 gives the full variable domain: DTGVSQNPRHKITKRGQNVTFRCDPISEHNRLYWYRQTLGQGPEFLTYFQNEAQLEKSRLLSDRFSAERPKGSFSTLEIQRTEQGDSAMYLCASSLAGSEQYFGPGTRLTVT.

This clonotype showed up just a few times. The V gene is TRBV7-3, the J gene TRBJ2-1; 7 nucleotides line up with TRBD2. The CDR3 spans 13 residues. The germline V gene has CDR1 SGHTA and CDR2 FQGTGA. V dropped 5 bases and J dropped 13; count of bases not matched to a gene: 11. CDR3 amino acids: CASSPKAGANQFF. The CDR3 nucleotides are TGTGCCAGCAGCCCCAAGGCGGGAGCGAATCAGTTCTTC.

The chain uses TRBV7-3 and TRBJ2-1, with D perhaps TRBD2 (5 bases). The V and J ends lost 3 bases and 10 bases respectively, with 16 bases between them. Germline-derived CDR1 and CDR2 are SGHTA and FQGTGA. The CDR3 consists of 14 residues. The CDR3 loop is CASSLTHERREQFF. The DNA for the CDR3 is TGTGCCAGCAGCTTGACGCACGAGCGGCGGGAGCAGTTCTTC.

V is TRBV7-3 and J is TRBJ2-3; the D gene is possibly TRBD2 (5 bases). There are 14 residues in the CDR3. Germline V lookup: CDR1 SGHTA, CDR2 FQGTGA. V dropped 3 bases and J dropped 4 bases, with 11 bases sitting between them. CDR3 in amino acids: CASSFRRPPDTQYF. The CDR3 DNA reads as TGTGCCAGCAGCTTCCGGAGGCCCCCAGATACGCAGTATTTT.

The chain has TRBV10-3 and TRBJ2-5; no clear D. Trimming left V 10 bases short and J 4 bases short, with 10 bases between. CDR1 is ENHRY, CDR2 SYGVKD, per germline. The CDR3 sequence is 11 residues long. The CDR3 nucleotides are TGTGCCACCGGCCCCCTAGAGACCCAGTACTTC. This gives the protein CATGPLETQYF.

This clonotype was observed a few times. This chain links TRBV7-6 with TRBJ1-2; D possibly corresponds to TRBD1 (5 bases). CDR1 is SGHVS, CDR2 FNYEAQ, per germline. V was cut by 5 bases and J by 4 bases, with 17 bases left in between. This CDR3 spans 15 amino acids. CDR3 sequence reads: CASSPTPGSVYGYTF. The CDR3 nucleotides read TGTGCCAGCAGCCCGACCCCAGGGAGCGTCTATGGCTACACCTTC.

The CDR3 DNA reads as TGCAGTGCTAGTTCACCATCGGGTAACAATGAGCAGTTCTTC. This gives the protein CSASSPSGNNEQFF. V and J are TRBV20-1 and TRBJ2-1; D not certain. There are 14 residues in the CDR3. The V end lost 3 bases, the J end lost 5 bases, and 14 bases lay between the germline ends. CDR1 is DFQATT and CDR2 is SNEGSKA in the germline V gene (reference sequence).

The chain combines TRBV27 with TRBJ2-7, with TRBD2 identical over 13 bases. V trimming: 5 bases; J trimming: 2 bases; junction bases outside the gene matches: 9. The germline CDR1 and CDR2 sequences are MNHEY and SMNVEV (reference sequence). This CDR3 has 17 amino acids. In DNA, the CDR3 is TGTGCCAGCAGTAGACTAGCGGGAGGCGGGAGCCCCTACGAGCAGTACTTC. It is translated as CASSRLAGGGSPYEQYF.

This clonotype was counted only a few times. The chain uses TRBV7-2 and TRBJ1-6; D remains unclear. The CDR3 covers 15 residues. The germline gives CDR1 SGHTA, CDR2 FQGNSA. Deletions cut 5 bases from V and 5 bases from J, with 13 bases between. The CDR3 reads CASSPRAANNSPLHF. CDR3 nucleotide sequence: TGTGCCAGCAGCCCACGGGCAGCCAATAATTCACCCCTCCACTTT.

The rearrangement links TRBV15 to TRBJ2-6, with D tentatively TRBD1 (6 bases). The CDR3 runs to 16 residues. Trimming removed 2 bases from V and 1 base from J, with 9 bases in between. CDR1 and CDR2 from the germline V gene are LNHNV and YYDKDF (reference sequence). The CDR3 protein is CATSRPQGSGANVLTF. CDR3 DNA sequence: TGTGCCACCAGCAGACCCCAGGGGTCTGGGGCCAACGTCCTGACTTTC.

This rearrangement joins TRBV20-1 to TRBJ1-1; a weak D match, TRBD1 (5 bases). V was pared by 6 bases and J by 0 bases, with 14 bases between. Germline CDR1 is DFQATT and CDR2 is SNEGSKA (reference sequence). The CDR3 covers 14 residues. This CDR3 is CSASRPGMNTEAFF. In nucleotides, the CDR3 is TGCAGTGCCAGTCGTCCAGGGATGAACACTGAAGCTTTCTTT.

The gene calls are TRBV10-3 and TRBJ1-2, with D possibly TRBD1 on 5 matching bases. The V gene's germline CDR1 is ENHRY and CDR2 SYGVKD. CDR3 length: 13 residues. V lost 5 bases and J lost 4, with 11 bases in between. CDR3 region: CAISPDRSYGYTF. The CDR3 bases are TGTGCCATCAGTCCCGACAGAAGCTATGGCTACACCTTC.